Reported below is one T cell receptor beta chain. Its ends do not fully match the called genes, so a read error is possible. This CDR3 has 14 amino acids. Germline V CDR1 and CDR2: SGHAT, FQNNGV. In the original analysis: Reference gene primer amplification gave estimated nucleated cell counts. This table comes from immunoSEQ multiplex PCR, and its TCRdb copy is limited to in-frame clones, with some not included. The V and J calls and clone size come from that table; D and trimming were worked out from the DNA. The sample holds around 72,000 clones, 87% seen once. This sample is part of a study of blood T cell repertoires in COVID-19. For the study at large: Acute and convalescent COVID-19 specimens originated in the United States, Italy and Spain. T cells, B-cell-depleted T cells, or PBMCs supplied cDNA or gDNA.

The sample taken for sequencing was peripheral blood. The TCR was taken from a woman aged 45-65 years with acute or convalescent COVID-19. The rearrangement joins TRBV11-2 to TRBJ2-7; TRBD1 is a possible D gene (6 bases). The CDR3 bases are TGTGTCAGCAGCTTAGCCCAGGGGCCCTACGAGCAGTACTTC. Residues: CVSSLAQGPYEQYF.